The subject of this entry is one T cell receptor (beta chain). The sample originates from a study of T cell changes during pregnancy in multiple sclerosis. Sequenced by immunoSEQ multiplex PCR; TCRdb stores in-frame clones only, minus some. The profile shows some 110,000 clones, around 92% of them singletons. Germline CDR1 is SEHNR and CDR2 is FQNEAQ (reference sequence). This CDR3 contains 16 residues. The trim removed 5 bases at V and 7 bases at J, leaving 14 bases unmatched. This sample comprised peripheral blood, obtained after pregnancy. The chain links TRBV7-9 to TRBJ1-2; 9 nucleotides match TRBD1. The sequence was obtained from a female donor with multiple sclerosis, enrolled in a pregnancy study. In DNA form, the CDR3 reads TGTGCCAGCAGCCTCCGGGCTAGACAGGGGGGAAGTGGCTACACCTTC. This translates into CASSLRARQGGSGYTF.